The present entry profiles one T cell receptor beta chain with its context. This specimen belongs to a study of technical replicates of blood from a handful of donors. The V end lost 1 base, the J end lost 7 bases, and 10 bases lay between the germline ends. The CDR3 contains 13 residues. The germline gives CDR1 GTSNPN, CDR2 SVGIG (reference sequence). TCRdb's table, derived via immunoSEQ multiplex PCR, lists solely in-frame clones and lacks some. This table holds over 85,000 clones, just under 95% found once. V gene TRBV30 combines with J gene TRBJ2-2, with unresolved D. Input material: T cells isolated from PBMCs. This clonotype originated in a human donor in good health. DNA for the CDR3: TGTGCCTGGAGTGCCGGGTATAGCGGGGAGCTGTTTTTT. Its protein is CAWSAGYSGELFF.